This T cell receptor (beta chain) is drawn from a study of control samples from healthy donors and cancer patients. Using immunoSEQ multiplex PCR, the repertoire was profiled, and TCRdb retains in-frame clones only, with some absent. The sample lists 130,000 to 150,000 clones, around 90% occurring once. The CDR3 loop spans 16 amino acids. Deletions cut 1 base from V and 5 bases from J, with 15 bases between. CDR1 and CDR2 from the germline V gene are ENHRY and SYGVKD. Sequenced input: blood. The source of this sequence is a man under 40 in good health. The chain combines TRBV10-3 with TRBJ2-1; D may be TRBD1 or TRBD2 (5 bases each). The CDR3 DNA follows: TGTGCCATCAGTGAGTTGGGCAGGGACGTTGACAATGAGCAGTTCTTC. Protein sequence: CAISELGRDVDNEQFF.